The 30 T cell receptor beta chains below all came from one sample that was sequenced in a study of T cells after yellow fever vaccination (dated by TCRdb to between 2017 and 2020). In light of the paper, this sample's treatment or condition label describes: live attenuated yellow fever vaccine strain. Receptor amplification or capture employed 5' RACE. Sequencing relied on an Illumina NovaSeq 6000. TCRdb trimmed public reads at Q25 via fastp, called clones via MiXCR and kept in-frame beta chains. Every CDR3 protein is listed once, alongside the most common genes and DNA of its rows. This sample gives about 320,000 distinct CDR3 sequences in total; approximately 4.5% of them show up just once. Approximately 19% of the sample belongs to the ten largest clones. Sample: PBMCs, taken 15 days after the yellow fever booster vaccination. Receptors originate from a man younger than 35 who received the YFV17D yellow fever vaccine.

This clonotype appeared many times. V usage is TRBV28 and J usage is TRBJ1-5; no firm D call. This CDR3 is built from 12 residues. The V end was cut by 3 bases, the J end by 6 bases, with 6 bases between. Germline values: CDR1 MDHEN, CDR2 SYDVKM. The CDR3 protein is CASSFSSQPQHF. For the CDR3, the DNA is TGTGCCAGCAGTTTTAGTAGTCAGCCCCAGCATTTT.

This clonotype was seen a few times. V and J are TRBV30 and TRBJ1-1; D ambiguous. V was pared by 5 bases and J by 4 bases, with 14 bases between. This CDR3 is 13 amino acids long. The germline V gene encodes CDR1 GTSNPN and CDR2 SVGIG (reference sequence). Here the CDR3 DNA reads TGTGCCTGGGGGGTCGGAAGGAGCACTGAAGCTTTCTTT. Residues: CAWGVGRSTEAFF.

The chain recombines TRBV2 with TRBJ2-7, with D possibly TRBD1 on 6 matching bases. Germline values: CDR1 SNHLY, CDR2 FYNNEI. The CDR3 is 12 residues long. V lost 8 bases and J lost 4, with 12 bases in between. CDR3 sequence reads: CASGVGGYEQYV. The CDR3 DNA follows: TGTGCCAGCGGAGTAGGGGGTTACGAGCAGTACGTC.

The chain couples TRBV7-9 to TRBJ2-7; perhaps TRBD1 as D (6 bases). V lost 4 bases and J 5 bases, leaving 9 bases between the germline ends. Germline CDR1 SEHNR, CDR2 FQNEAQ (reference sequence). The CDR3 consists of 12 residues. The CDR3: CASSSWGHEQYV. The DNA for the CDR3 is TGTGCCAGCAGCTCTTGGGGGCACGAGCAGTACGTC.

J is TRBJ1-2 and V is TRBV12-3 or TRBV12-4; no firm D call. The CDR3 runs 15 residues. With 3 bases removed from V and 8 bases from J, the gap between germline ends came to 19 bases. CDR3 loop: CASSFKLYEGIGYTF. CDR3 DNA: TGTGCCAGCAGTTTTAAGCTCTACGAAGGGATCGGCTACACCTTC.

The sample holds many counts of this clonotype. V is TRBV5-1 and J is TRBJ1-5; a possible D gene is TRBD1 (6 bases). V was clipped by 3 bases and J by 4 bases, with 14 bases between them. The CDR3 covers 15 residues. CDR1 SGHRS and CDR2 YFSETQ come from the germline V gene. CDR3 nucleotide sequence: TGCGCCAGCAGCTCGGAAGGGGGATCAAATCAGCCCCAGCATTTT. As protein: CASSSEGGSNQPQHF. Together with reference TRBV5-1 and TRBJ1-5, the CDR3 gives the full variable domain: KAGVTQTPRYLIKTRGQQVTLSCSPISGHRSVSWYQQTPGQGLQFLFEYFSETQRNKGNFPGRFSGRQFSNSRSEMNVSTLELGDSALYLCASSSEGGSNQPQHFGDGTRLSIL.

J is TRBJ1-2 and V is TRBV3-1; 7 nucleotides line up with TRBD1. The V and J ends lost 5 bases and 2 bases, in that order; junction bases with no gene match: 8. Germline CDR1 is LGHDT and CDR2 is YNNKEL (reference sequence). The CDR3 runs to 15 residues. In DNA form, the CDR3 reads TGTGCCAGCAGCAACAGACAGGGACTAAACTATGGCTACACCTTC. Its protein is CASSNRQGLNYGYTF.

In this sample, this clonotype turned up a few times. This chain links TRBV25-1 with TRBJ2-7, with 14 positions matching TRBD2. The CDR3 loop spans 16 amino acids. V gave up 6 bases and J gave up 1 base; unmatched junction bases: 5. Per germline, CDR1 MGHDK and CDR2 SYGVNS. CDR3 sequence: CASSGTSGGFSYEQYF. The CDR3 bases are TGTGCCAGCAGCGGGACTAGCGGGGGTTTTTCCTACGAGCAGTACTTC.

This clonotype was counted only a few times. V and J are TRBV7-9 and TRBJ1-5, with D tentatively TRBD1 (5 bases). The V gene's germline CDR1 is SEHNR and CDR2 FQNEAQ (reference sequence). Trimming stripped 5 bases from V and 11 bases from J, with 16 bases between. The CDR3 is 13 residues long. The CDR3 bases are TGTGCCAGCAGCCCACTCTCTTCGGGGGCCCAGCATTTT. It encodes CASSPLSSGAQHF.

This clonotype was seen repeatedly, ten times or more. The chain carries TRBV6-2 or TRBV6-3 and TRBJ2-4, with 7 positions matching TRBD2. Germline-derived CDR1 and CDR2 are MNHEY and SVGEGT. This CDR3 is built from 15 residues. V was clipped by 6 bases and J by 5 bases; unmatched bases: 10. As DNA, the CDR3 is TGTGCCAGCAGGAGCGGGGCCCGGGGCCAAAACATTCAGTACTTC. The encoded protein is CASRSGARGQNIQYF.

This clonotype was counted ten times or more. This sequence joins TRBV10-3 and TRBJ2-5, with TRBD2 matching over 11 bases. Germline V gives CDR1 ENHRY, CDR2 SYGVKD. Trimming cost V 4 bases and J 1 base; bases outside gene matches: 2. The length of the CDR3 is 15 residues. The CDR3 is CAISVTSGVQETQYF. The CDR3 DNA follows: TGTGCCATCAGTGTGACTAGCGGGGTCCAAGAGACCCAGTACTTC.

This clonotype was picked up a small number of times. This chain joins TRBV29-1 and TRBJ2-7, with D maybe TRBD2 (5 bases). V shed 1 base and J shed 6 bases, with 13 bases lying between them. The germline V gene has CDR1 SQVTM and CDR2 ANQGSEA. This CDR3 spans 13 amino acids. CDR3 sequence: CSVEVSGSGEQYF. The CDR3 DNA reads TGCAGCGTTGAAGTGTCGGGGTCAGGCGAGCAGTACTTC.

This chain links TRBV6-1 with TRBJ2-5; no definite D call. This CDR3 has 13 amino acids. The ends were cut back, 6 bases at V and 5 bases at J, with 13 bases in the middle. Germline CDR1 and CDR2: MNHNS and SASEGT. The CDR3, as DNA: TGTGCCAGCAGGTCCCGGTTGCCCGAGACCCAGTACTTC. This translates into CASRSRLPETQYF.

This clonotype was seen ten or more times. The chain carries TRBV5-1 and TRBJ2-7; D tentatively reads TRBD1 or TRBD2 (6 bases each). The germline V and J ends were trimmed by 4 bases and 0 bases, with 14 bases remaining between them. Germline CDR1 is SGHRS and CDR2 is YFSETQ. This CDR3 is 15 amino acids long. Here the CDR3 DNA reads TGCGCCAGCAGCCCGGACGGGGGCGGCTCCTACGAGCAGTACGTC. Protein: CASSPDGGGSYEQYV.

The V and J genes are TRBV6-5 and TRBJ1-4; TRBD1 might be the D (5 bases). CDR1 is MNHEY, CDR2 SVGAGI, per germline. Trimming removed 1 base from V and 4 bases from J, with 10 bases in between. The CDR3 extends over 15 amino acids. The CDR3 here is CASSYFGAGNEKLFF. The CDR3 nucleotides read TGTGCCAGCAGTTACTTTGGGGCGGGTAATGAAAAACTGTTTTTT.

This clonotype has a count of ten or more. The gene calls are TRBV7-9 and TRBJ1-6, with D uncertain. Germline V gives CDR1 SEHNR, CDR2 FQNEAQ (reference sequence). The CDR3 runs to 13 residues. The ends were cut back, 3 bases at V and 6 bases at J, with 6 bases in the middle. The CDR3 DNA follows: TGTGCCAGCAGCTTGGGCTTTAATTCACCCCTCCACTTT. Translated: CASSLGFNSPLHF.

This clonotype was seen many times. The chain carries TRBV6-5 and TRBJ2-5; 8 bases are shared with TRBD2. This CDR3 comprises 14 residues. From germline, CDR1 is MNHEY and CDR2 SVGAGI. With 9 bases clipped from V and 1 base from J, the junction kept 7 bases outside the gene matches. This CDR3 reads CASHSAGGQETQYF. CDR3 DNA: TGTGCCAGTCATTCGGCGGGGGGCCAAGAGACCCAGTACTTC.

This clonotype was observed many times. The chain joins TRBV20-1 to TRBJ1-3; D is perhaps TRBD1 (5 bases). Trimming stripped 1 base from V and 0 bases from J, with 7 bases between. Germline-derived CDR1 and CDR2 are DFQATT and SNEGSKA (reference sequence). The CDR3 is 14 amino acids. CDR3 nucleotides: TGCAGTGCTAGAGGACAGAGCTCTGGAAACACCATATATTTT. Amino acids: CSARGQSSGNTIYF.

This clonotype has just a few counts. CDR3 sequence: CSAASTSSWETQYF. The CDR3 nucleotides read TGCAGCGCCGCCTCGACTAGCTCGTGGGAGACCCAGTACTTC. The V gene is TRBV29-1, the J gene TRBJ2-5, with TRBD2 identical over 7 bases. V shed 7 bases, J shed 5 bases, and the junction held 13 bases outside the gene matches. This CDR3 comprises 14 residues. CDR1 SQVTM and CDR2 ANQGSEA come from the germline V gene.

There are many counts of this clonotype. The chain has TRBV12-3 or TRBV12-4 and TRBJ1-1; D unresolved. The V end lost 3 bases, the J end lost 5 bases, and 10 bases lay between the germline ends. The CDR3 sequence is 13 residues long. The CDR3 sequence is CASSLARGTEAFF. The CDR3 coding sequence is TGTGCCAGCAGTTTGGCCCGCGGGACTGAAGCTTTCTTT.

This clonotype was seen a few times. The chain links TRBV28 to TRBJ2-3; 8 nucleotides match TRBD1. Looked up from germline, CDR1 is MDHEN and CDR2 is SYDVKM. This CDR3 region has 16 residues. The J segment lost 2 bases and the V segment lost 6 bases, leaving 10 bases of the junction unmatched. CDR3 sequence: CASSPRQGWVTDTQYF. CDR3 DNA: TGTGCCAGCAGCCCTCGACAGGGGTGGGTCACAGATACGCAGTATTTT.

In this sample, this clonotype turned up many times. The chain joins TRBV9 to TRBJ1-2; D remains ambiguous. Germline V gives CDR1 SGDLS, CDR2 YYNGEE. This CDR3 region has 15 residues. The ends were cut back, 3 bases at V and 7 bases at J, with 19 bases in the middle. The CDR3 loop reads CASSEDGLFSSGYTF. The CDR3, as DNA: TGTGCCAGCAGCGAGGACGGACTATTTTCCTCTGGCTACACCTTC.

This clonotype was seen many times. The chain carries TRBV6-2 or TRBV6-3 and TRBJ2-3; D might be TRBD2 (6 bases). The CDR3 spans 16 residues. V was shortened by 7 bases and J by 2 bases, with 19 bases between the two germline ends. Germline CDR1 is MNHEY and CDR2 is SVGEGT. In DNA, the CDR3 is TGTGCCAGCAAGATTCCGGGAGACCTAATCACAGATACGCAGTATTTT. It is translated as CASKIPGDLITDTQYF.

The chain uses TRBV5-1 and TRBJ1-4; TRBD1 agrees at 7 bases. J was trimmed by 5 bases and V by 2 bases; bases with no gene match: 9. Germline loops: CDR1 SGHRS, CDR2 YFSETQ. The CDR3 is 16 amino acids. The CDR3 nucleotides read TGCGCCAGCAGCTTCCTATGGACAGGAGGGAATGAAAAACTGTTTTTT. Translating gives CASSFLWTGGNEKLFF.

There are a few counts of this clonotype. The rearrangement joins TRBV7-2 to TRBJ2-1, with 9 positions matching TRBD2. The ends lost 5 bases at V and 4 bases at J; junction bases unmatched: 21. The CDR3 loop spans 20 amino acids. Germline V gene data show CDR1 as SGHTA and CDR2 as FQGNSA. CDR3 nucleotide sequence: TGTGCCAGCAGCCCCCGGCGGGGGGGACTTACCAGGGGGGTTTACAATGAGCAGTTCTTC. Protein sequence: CASSPRRGGLTRGVYNEQFF.

This clonotype was picked up many times. The V gene is TRBV7-2, the J gene TRBJ2-3, with 7 bases lining up with TRBD1. V dropped 4 bases and J dropped 6; count of bases not matched to a gene: 4. This CDR3 contains 13 residues. The germline V gene has CDR1 SGHTA and CDR2 FQGNSA. CDR3 bases: TGTGCCAGCAGCTACAGGGGCGGGGATACGCAGTATTTT. Its protein product is CASSYRGGDTQYF.

This clonotype came up a few times. The chain links TRBV5-1 to TRBJ2-5; 8 nucleotides line up with TRBD2. The CDR3 extends over 14 amino acids. Germline CDR1 reads SGHRS; CDR2 reads YFSETQ. Trimming cost V 5 bases and J 2 bases; bases outside gene matches: 5. The CDR3 reads CASSTGGDQETQYF. DNA of the CDR3: TGCGCCAGCAGTACCGGGGGGGATCAAGAGACCCAGTACTTC.

The rearrangement links TRBV2 to TRBJ2-1; 9 nucleotides agree with TRBD2. Per the germline V gene, CDR1 is SNHLY and CDR2 is FYNNEI. The CDR3 contains 16 residues. V was pared by 8 bases and J by 9 bases, with 17 bases of the junction left unmatched. The CDR3 region is CASDGGASGVFGEQFF. CDR3 nucleotides: TGTGCCAGCGACGGCGGAGCTAGCGGGGTCTTTGGTGAGCAGTTCTTC. The complete variable domain, with remaining parts taken from reference TRBV2 and TRBJ2-1, reads EPEVTQTPSHQVTQMGQEVILRCVPISNHLYFYWYRQILGQKVEFLVSFYNNEISEKSEIFDDQFSVERPDGSNFTLKIRSTKLEDSAMYFCASDGGASGVFGEQFFGPGTRLTVL.

At least ten counts were recorded for this clonotype. The chain carries TRBV7-2 and TRBJ1-2, with D unresolved. The CDR3 loop spans 12 amino acids. Germline-derived CDR1 and CDR2 are SGHTA and FQGNSA. Trimming took off 1 base at V and 4 bases at J, with 4 bases between the two ends. CDR3: CASSLVGYGYTF. The CDR3 DNA reads TGTGCCAGCAGCTTAGTGGGCTATGGCTACACCTTC.

The chain combines TRBV5-1 with TRBJ2-2, with 9 bases fitting TRBD1. The junction had 3 bases not matched to a gene; V was cut back by 0 bases and J by 3 bases. Germline CDR1 SGHRS, CDR2 YFSETQ. This CDR3 comprises 16 residues. The CDR3 region is CASSLDWTGDTGELFF. The DNA for the CDR3 is TGCGCCAGCAGCTTGGATTGGACAGGGGACACCGGGGAGCTGTTTTTT.